The 5 T cell receptor beta chains below come from one sample, sequenced in a study of blood T cells in healthy people across ages. The authors ran a second PCR of about 7 to 11 cycles using a sample-barcoded 5' primer and a J-beta primer mix. TCRdb re-called the 5' RACE reads with MiXCR, one entry per CDR3 protein. This table has around 900,000 distinct CDR3 sequences, about 28% appearing once. Specimen: blood. The receptors shown here come from a woman aged 80 or over in good health.

This clonotype appeared a few times. V usage is TRBV6-5 and J usage is TRBJ1-2; D unresolved. Germline assignment: CDR1 MNHEY and CDR2 SVGAGI. The length of the CDR3 is 14 residues. The V gene lost 8 bases and the J gene lost 2 bases, with 15 bases spanning the gap. The CDR3: CASRPRQTNYGYTF. CDR3 coding DNA: TGTGCCAGCCGTCCGCGGCAGACCAACTATGGCTACACCTTC.

The V and J genes are TRBV18 and TRBJ2-7; D might be TRBD2 (5 bases). Germline V gene lookup returns CDR1 KGHSH and CDR2 LQKENI. Trimming shortened V by 7 bases and J by 4 bases, and 8 bases separated the two germline ends. The CDR3 is 11 residues long. CDR3 sequence: CASFAGYEQYF. Here the CDR3 DNA reads TGTGCCAGCTTCGCGGGTTACGAGCAGTACTTC.

The rearrangement links TRBV19 to TRBJ1-2, with a weak D call TRBD1 (6 bases). Trimming stripped 1 base from V and 7 bases from J, with 19 bases between. This CDR3 spans 16 amino acids. The germline gives CDR1 LNHDA, CDR2 SQIVND (reference sequence). CDR3 region: CASSIALSRGAGGYTF. The CDR3 coding sequence is TGTGCCAGTAGTATAGCCCTCTCGAGGGGGGCGGGTGGCTACACCTTC.

A few counts support this clonotype. This may be a read error, as it is one base from a much larger clone. This rearrangement joins TRBV4-3 to TRBJ2-1; TRBD1 is a possible D gene (7 bases). Trimming cost V 4 bases and J 7 bases, with 14 bases left between them. The CDR3 consists of 14 residues. Germline CDR1 and CDR2: LGHNA and YSLEER. CDR3 loop: CASSPGAGGNEQFF. In DNA, the CDR3 is TGCGCCAGCAGCCCTGGGGCAGGGGGGAATGAGCAGTTCTTC.

This clonotype was seen once. A much bigger clone sits one base away, suggesting this may be a read error. The genes are TRBV29-1 and TRBJ1-1; a weak D match, TRBD1 (6 bases). CDR3 length: 14 amino acids. In germline, CDR1 is SQVTM, CDR2 ANQGSEA. The V gene lost 3 bases and the J gene lost 2 bases, with 13 bases spanning the gap. CDR3 nucleotide sequence: TGCAGCGTTGAGGATATGGGGGCAAACACTGAAGCTTTCTTT. As protein: CSVEDMGANTEAFF.